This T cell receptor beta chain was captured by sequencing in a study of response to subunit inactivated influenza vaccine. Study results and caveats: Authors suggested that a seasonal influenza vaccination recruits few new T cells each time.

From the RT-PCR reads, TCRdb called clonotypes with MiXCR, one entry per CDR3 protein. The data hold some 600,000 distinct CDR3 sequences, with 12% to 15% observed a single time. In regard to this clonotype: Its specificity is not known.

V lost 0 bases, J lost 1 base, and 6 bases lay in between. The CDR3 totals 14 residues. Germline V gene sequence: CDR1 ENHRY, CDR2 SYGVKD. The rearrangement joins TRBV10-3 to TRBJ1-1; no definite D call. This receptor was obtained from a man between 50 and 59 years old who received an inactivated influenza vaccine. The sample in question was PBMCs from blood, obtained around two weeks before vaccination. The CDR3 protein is CAISESRENTEAFF. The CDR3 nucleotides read TGTGCCATCAGTGAGTCCCGGGAGAACACTGAAGCTTTCTTT.